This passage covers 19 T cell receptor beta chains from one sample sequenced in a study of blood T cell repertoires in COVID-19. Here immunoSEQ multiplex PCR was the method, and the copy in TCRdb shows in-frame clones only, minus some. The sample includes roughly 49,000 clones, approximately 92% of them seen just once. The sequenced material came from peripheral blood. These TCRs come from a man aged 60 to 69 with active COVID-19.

Here the CDR3 DNA reads TGTGCCAGCAGCTTGGGGACAGGAACGGCCGGGGAGCTGTTTTTT. This translates into CASSLGTGTAGELFF. The V call is TRBV5-4, the J call TRBJ2-2; 7 bases are shared with TRBD1. The junction had 5 bases not matched to a gene; V was cut back by 0 bases and J by 6 bases. Germline CDR1 and CDR2: SGHNT and YYREEE (reference sequence). The CDR3 has 15 amino acids.

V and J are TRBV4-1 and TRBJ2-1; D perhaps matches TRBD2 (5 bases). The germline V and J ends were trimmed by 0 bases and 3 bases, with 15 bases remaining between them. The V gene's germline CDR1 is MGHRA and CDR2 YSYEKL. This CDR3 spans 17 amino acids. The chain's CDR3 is CASSQDPSSLGYNEQFF. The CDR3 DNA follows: TGCGCCAGCAGCCAAGATCCTAGCTCGTTAGGCTACAATGAGCAGTTCTTC.

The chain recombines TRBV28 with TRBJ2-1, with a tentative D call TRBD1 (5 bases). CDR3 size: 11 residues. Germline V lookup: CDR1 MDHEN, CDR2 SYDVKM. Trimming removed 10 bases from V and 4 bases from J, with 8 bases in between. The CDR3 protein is CATAGYNEQFF. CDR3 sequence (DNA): TGTGCCACTGCAGGGTACAATGAGCAGTTCTTC.

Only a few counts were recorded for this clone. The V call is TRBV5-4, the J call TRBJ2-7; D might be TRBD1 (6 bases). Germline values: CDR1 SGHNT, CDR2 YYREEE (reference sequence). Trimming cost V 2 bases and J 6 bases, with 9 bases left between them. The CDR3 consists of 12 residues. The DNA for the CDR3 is TGTGCCAGCAGCTTTTTACAGGGCGAGCAGTACTTC. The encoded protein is CASSFLQGEQYF. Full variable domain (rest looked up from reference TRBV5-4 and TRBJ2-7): ETGVTQSPTHLIKTRGQQVTLRCSSQSGHNTVSWYQQALGQGPQFIFQYYREEENGRGNFPPRFSGLQFPNYSSELNVNALELDDSALYLCASSFLQGEQYFGPGTRLTVT.

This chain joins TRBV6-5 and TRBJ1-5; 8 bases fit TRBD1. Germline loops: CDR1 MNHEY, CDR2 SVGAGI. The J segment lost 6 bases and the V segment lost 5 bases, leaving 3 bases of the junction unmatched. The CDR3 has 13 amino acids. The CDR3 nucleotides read TGTGCCAGCAGTAGGACAGGGAGTCAGCCCCAGCATTTT. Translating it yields CASSRTGSQPQHF.

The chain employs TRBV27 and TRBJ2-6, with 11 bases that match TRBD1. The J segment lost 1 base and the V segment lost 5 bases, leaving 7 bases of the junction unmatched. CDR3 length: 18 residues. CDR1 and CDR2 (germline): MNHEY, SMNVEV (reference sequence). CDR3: CASSIIRDRGSGANVLTF. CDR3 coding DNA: TGTGCCAGCAGTATCATCCGGGACAGGGGGTCTGGGGCCAACGTCCTGACTTTC.

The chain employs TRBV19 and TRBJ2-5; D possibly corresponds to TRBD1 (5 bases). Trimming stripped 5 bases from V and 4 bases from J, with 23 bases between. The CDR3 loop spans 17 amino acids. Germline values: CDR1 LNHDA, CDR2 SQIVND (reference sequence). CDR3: CASSSRLDTTWGETQYF. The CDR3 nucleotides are TGTGCCAGTAGTTCCCGTCTGGACACAACATGGGGAGAGACCCAGTACTTC.

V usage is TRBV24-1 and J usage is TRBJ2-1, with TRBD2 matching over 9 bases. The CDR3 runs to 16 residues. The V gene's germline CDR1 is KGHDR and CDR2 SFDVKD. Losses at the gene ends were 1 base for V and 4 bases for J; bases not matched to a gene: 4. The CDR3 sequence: CATSDFTSGRYNEQFF. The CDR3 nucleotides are TGTGCCACCAGTGATTTTACTAGCGGGCGTTACAATGAGCAGTTCTTC.

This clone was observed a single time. The CDR3 sequence: CASRGRAQSGELFF. The CDR3 DNA sequence: TGTGCCAGCAGGGGGAGGGCCCAATCTGGGGAGCTGTTTTTT. This rearrangement joins TRBV2 to TRBJ2-2; TRBD2 aligns across 7 bases. The germline CDR1 and CDR2 sequences are SNHLY and FYNNEI. V was clipped by 6 bases and J by 8 bases; unmatched bases: 9. CDR3 length: 14 residues.

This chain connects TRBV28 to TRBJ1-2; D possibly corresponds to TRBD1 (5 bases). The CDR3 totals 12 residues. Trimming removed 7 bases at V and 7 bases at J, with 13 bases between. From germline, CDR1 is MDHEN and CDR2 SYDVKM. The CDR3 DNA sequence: TGTGCCAGCACCTTGCAGGGTTCTGGCTACACCTTC. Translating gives CASTLQGSGYTF.

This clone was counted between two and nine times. This chain's CDR3 is CASSLLWDSGHEQFF. CDR3 nucleotides: TGTGCCAGCAGCTTGCTTTGGGACAGTGGGCATGAGCAGTTCTTC. This chain links TRBV5-6 with TRBJ2-1, with 7 bases that match TRBD1. With 1 base clipped from V and 8 bases from J, the junction kept 9 bases outside the gene matches. The CDR3 consists of 15 residues. The germline V gene has CDR1 SGHDT and CDR2 YYEEEE.

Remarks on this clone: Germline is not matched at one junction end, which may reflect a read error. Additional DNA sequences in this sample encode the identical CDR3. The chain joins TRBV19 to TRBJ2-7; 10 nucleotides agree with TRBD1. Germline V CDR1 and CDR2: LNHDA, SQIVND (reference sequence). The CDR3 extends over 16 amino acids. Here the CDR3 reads CASTDRGTGDPYEQYF. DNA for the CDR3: TGTGCCAGTACCGATCGAGGGACAGGGGACCCCTACGAACAGTACTTC. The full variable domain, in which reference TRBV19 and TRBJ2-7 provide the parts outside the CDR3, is DGGITQSPKYLFRKEGQNVTLSCEQNLNHDAMYWYRQDPGQGLRLIYYSQIVNDFQKGDIAEGYSVSREKKESFPLTVTSAQKNPTAFYLCASTDRGTGDPYEQYFGPGTRLTVT.

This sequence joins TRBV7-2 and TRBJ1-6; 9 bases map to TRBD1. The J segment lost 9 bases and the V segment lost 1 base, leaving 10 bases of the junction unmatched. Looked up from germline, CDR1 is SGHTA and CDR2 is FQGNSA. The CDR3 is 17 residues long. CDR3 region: CASSLVPAGQGVSPLHF. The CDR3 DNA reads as TGTGCCAGCAGCTTAGTCCCCGCGGGACAGGGTGTTTCACCCCTCCACTTT. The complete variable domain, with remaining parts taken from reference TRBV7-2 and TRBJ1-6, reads GAGVSQSPSNKVTEKGKDVELRCDPISGHTALYWYRQSLGQGLEFLIYFQGNSAPDKSGLPSDRFSAERTGGSVSTLTIQRTQQEDSAVYLCASSLVPAGQGVSPLHFGNGTRLTVT.

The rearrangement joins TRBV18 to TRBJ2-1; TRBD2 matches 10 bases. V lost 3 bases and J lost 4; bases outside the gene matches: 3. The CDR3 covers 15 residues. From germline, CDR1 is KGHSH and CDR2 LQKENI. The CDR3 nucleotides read TGTGCCAGCTCACCCCCTAGCGGGGGTTACAATGAGCAGTTCTTC. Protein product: CASSPPSGGYNEQFF.

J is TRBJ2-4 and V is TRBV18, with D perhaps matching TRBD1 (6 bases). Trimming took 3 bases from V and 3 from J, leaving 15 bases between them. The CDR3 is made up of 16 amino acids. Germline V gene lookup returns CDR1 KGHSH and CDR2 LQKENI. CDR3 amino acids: CASSPAGTTFKNIQYF. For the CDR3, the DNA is TGTGCCAGCTCACCGGCCGGGACAACTTTCAAAAACATTCAGTACTTC.

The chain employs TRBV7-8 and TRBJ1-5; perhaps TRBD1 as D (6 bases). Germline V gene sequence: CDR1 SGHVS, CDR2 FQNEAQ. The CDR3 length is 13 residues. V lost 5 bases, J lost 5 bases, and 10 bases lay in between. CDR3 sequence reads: CASSRGAYQPQHF. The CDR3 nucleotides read TGTGCCAGCAGCCGGGGGGCCTATCAGCCCCAGCATTTT. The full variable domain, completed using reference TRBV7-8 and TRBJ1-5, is GAGVSQSPRYKVAKRGQDVALRCDPISGHVSLFWYQQALGQGPEFLTYFQNEAQLDKSGLPSDRFFAERPEGSVSTLKIQRTQQEDSAVYLCASSRGAYQPQHFGDGTRLSIL.

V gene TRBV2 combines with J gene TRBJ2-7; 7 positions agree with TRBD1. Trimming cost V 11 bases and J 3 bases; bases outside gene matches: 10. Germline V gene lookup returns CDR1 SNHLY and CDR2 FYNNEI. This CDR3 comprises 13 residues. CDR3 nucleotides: TGTGCCGCGAGGACAGGCGCCATCTACGAGCAGTACTTC. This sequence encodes CAARTGAIYEQYF.

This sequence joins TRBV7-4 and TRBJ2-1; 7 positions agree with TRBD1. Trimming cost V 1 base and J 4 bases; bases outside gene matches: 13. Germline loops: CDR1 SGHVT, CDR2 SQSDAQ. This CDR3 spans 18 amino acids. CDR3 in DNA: TGTGCCAGCAGCTTAGAGGGGGCTGGCGGGCATCTTTACAATGAGCAGTTCTTC. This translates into CASSLEGAGGHLYNEQFF.

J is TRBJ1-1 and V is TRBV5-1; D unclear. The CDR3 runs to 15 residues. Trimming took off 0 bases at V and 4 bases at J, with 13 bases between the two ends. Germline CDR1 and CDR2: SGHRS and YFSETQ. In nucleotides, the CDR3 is TGCGCCAGCAGCTTGGCACCGGGAGGAATCACTGAAGCTTTCTTT. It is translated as CASSLAPGGITEAFF. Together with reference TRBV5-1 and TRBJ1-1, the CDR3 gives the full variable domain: KAGVTQTPRYLIKTRGQQVTLSCSPISGHRSVSWYQQTPGQGLQFLFEYFSETQRNKGNFPGRFSGRQFSNSRSEMNVSTLELGDSALYLCASSLAPGGITEAFFGQGTRLTVV.